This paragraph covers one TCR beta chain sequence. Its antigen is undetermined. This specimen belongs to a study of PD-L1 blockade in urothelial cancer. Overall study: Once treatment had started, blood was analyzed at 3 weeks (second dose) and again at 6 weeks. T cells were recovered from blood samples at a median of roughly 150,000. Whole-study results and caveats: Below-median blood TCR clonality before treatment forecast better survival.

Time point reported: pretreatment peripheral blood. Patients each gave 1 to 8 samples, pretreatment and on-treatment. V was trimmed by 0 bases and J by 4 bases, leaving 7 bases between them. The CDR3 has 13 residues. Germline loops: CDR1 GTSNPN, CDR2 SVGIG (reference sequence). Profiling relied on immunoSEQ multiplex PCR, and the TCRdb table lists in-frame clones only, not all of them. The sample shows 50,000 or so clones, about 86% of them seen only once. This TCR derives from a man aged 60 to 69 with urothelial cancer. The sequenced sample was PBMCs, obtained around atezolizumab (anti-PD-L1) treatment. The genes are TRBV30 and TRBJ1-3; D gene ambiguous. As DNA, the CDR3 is TGTGCCTGGAGTGTTCTTCTGGGAAACACCATATATTTT. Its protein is CAWSVLLGNTIYF.